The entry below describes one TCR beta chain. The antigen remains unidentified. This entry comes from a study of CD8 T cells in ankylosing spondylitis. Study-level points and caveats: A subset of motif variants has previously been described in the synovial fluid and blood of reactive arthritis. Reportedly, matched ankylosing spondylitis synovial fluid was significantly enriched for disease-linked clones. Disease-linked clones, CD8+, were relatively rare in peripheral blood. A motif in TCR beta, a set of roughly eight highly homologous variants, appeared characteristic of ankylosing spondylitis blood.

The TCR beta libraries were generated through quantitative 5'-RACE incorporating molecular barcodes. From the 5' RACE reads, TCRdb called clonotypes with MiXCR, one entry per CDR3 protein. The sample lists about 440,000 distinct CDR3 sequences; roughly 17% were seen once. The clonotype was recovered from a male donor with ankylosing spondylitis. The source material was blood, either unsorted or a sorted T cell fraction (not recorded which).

The CDR3 DNA reads as TGTGCCAGCAGCCCCTTGGGACAGGGGCGTTCACCCCTCCACTTT. Translated: CASSPLGQGRSPLHF. This chain connects TRBV6-1 to TRBJ1-6; 10 bases are a match to TRBD1. The CDR3 spans 15 residues. With V trimmed by 6 bases and J by 9 bases, 8 bases remained unmatched. CDR1 is MNHNS, CDR2 SASEGT, per germline.